Below, 21 T cell receptor beta chains from the same sample are listed, as sequenced in a study of cytomegalovirus exposure and HLA in healthy donors (dated by TCRdb to between 2016 and 2019). The method behind the library was the immunoSEQ multiplex PCR assay. A mixture of 60 forward primers for TCR Vbeta segments and 13 reverse primers for TCR Jbeta segments was used in the multiplex PCR. This immuneACCESS table, as held by TCRdb, lists in-frame sequences with V and J called but not all clones. Of the missing ones, under half trace to an unresolved V gene in checked studies; the others have no known cause. This sample has roughly 150,000 clones in its table, and 73% of those were observed once. The ten largest clones add up to approximately 5.1% of the sample. The sequenced sample was PBMCs. These receptors all stem from a woman under 30 in good health and CMV-seropositive.

This clone is a singleton in its sample. The V and J genes are TRBV29-1 and TRBJ1-2, with 8 nucleotides matching TRBD1. CDR3 length: 13 residues. V shed 1 base and J 8 bases; nucleotides not matched to a gene: 6. Germline CDR1 is SQVTM and CDR2 is ANQGSEA. The CDR3 region has the DNA TGCAGCGTTGAAGGGGGCAGGGGGCCCGGCTACACCTTC. This codes for CSVEGGRGPGYTF.

This clone was picked up a small number of times. The chain combines TRBV29-1 with TRBJ2-5, with a tentative D call TRBD2 (6 bases). Deletions cut 3 bases from V and 5 bases from J, with 19 bases between. This CDR3 contains 15 residues. The germline V gene encodes CDR1 SQVTM and CDR2 ANQGSEA. Here the CDR3 DNA reads TGCAGCGTTGAGGCATGGCGACCCGGAGGGGAGACCCAGTACTTC. It specifies CSVEAWRPGGETQYF.

The rearrangement uses TRBV6-1 and TRBJ2-3, with TRBD2 matching over 10 bases. The CDR3 is 14 residues long. Trimming took 2 bases from V and 4 from J; bases not matched to a gene: 0. The V gene's germline CDR1 is MNHNS and CDR2 SASEGT. CDR3 sequence reads: CASSELAGADTQYF. In DNA form, the CDR3 reads TGTGCCAGCAGTGAACTAGCGGGGGCAGATACGCAGTATTTT.

The chain has TRBV6-5 and TRBJ1-2; TRBD1 matches 11 bases. Looked up from germline, CDR1 is MNHEY and CDR2 is SVGAGI. The CDR3 covers 14 residues. V lost 5 bases, J lost 8 bases, and 7 bases stayed unmatched. DNA of the CDR3: TGTGCCAGCAGTAGAGGACAGGGGGCGCTGGGCTACACCTTC. Encoded protein: CASSRGQGALGYTF.

J is TRBJ2-5 and V is TRBV7-9; 8 bases are a match to TRBD2. Germline assignment: CDR1 SEHNR and CDR2 FQNEAQ (reference sequence). The V gene end was trimmed by 2 bases and the J gene end by 2 bases; junction bases not matched to a gene: 4. This CDR3 contains 15 residues. The CDR3 reads CASSLFGGDQETQYF. The CDR3 bases are TGTGCCAGCAGCTTATTCGGGGGGGATCAAGAGACCCAGTACTTC.

Only a few counts were recorded for this clone. The chain recombines TRBV5-5 with TRBJ1-6, with 7 bases that match TRBD1. CDR1 is SGHKS and CDR2 is YYEKEE in the germline V gene (reference sequence). V was pared by 3 bases and J by 7 bases, with 10 bases of the junction left unmatched. The CDR3 contains 16 residues. CDR3 bases: TGTGCCAGCAGCTACACCCCGGGACAGAGGAATTCACCCCTCCACTTT. It encodes CASSYTPGQRNSPLHF. Full variable domain (outside the CDR3, taken from reference TRBV5-5 and TRBJ1-6): DAGVTQSPTHLIKTRGQQVTLRCSPISGHKSVSWYQQVLGQGPQFIFQYYEKEERGRGNFPDRFSARQFPNYSSELNVNALLLGDSALYLCASSYTPGQRNSPLHFGNGTRLTVT.

This clone has only a few counts. The chain is built from TRBV30 and TRBJ2-2, with D perhaps TRBD2 (6 bases). V was shortened by 2 bases and J by 0 bases, with 7 bases between the two germline ends. Germline CDR1 is GTSNPN and CDR2 is SVGIG (reference sequence). The CDR3 contains 14 residues. DNA for the CDR3: TGTGCCTGGAGTACGGGGGCGAACACCGGGGAGCTGTTTTTT. It yields the protein CAWSTGANTGELFF.

The chain employs TRBV6-5 and TRBJ2-7, with 10 bases fitting TRBD1. The CDR3 is 14 residues long. The ends lost 7 bases at V and 6 bases at J; junction bases unmatched: 9. Germline values: CDR1 MNHEY, CDR2 SVGAGI. The CDR3 sequence is CASTAGTGVREQYF. CDR3 DNA sequence: TGTGCCAGCACTGCCGGGACAGGGGTACGCGAGCAGTACTTC.

This clone was counted once. The V call is TRBV9, the J call TRBJ1-6, with 10 bases that match TRBD1. CDR3 size: 13 residues. The J segment lost 8 bases and the V segment lost 7 bases, leaving 3 bases of the junction unmatched. Germline V CDR1 and CDR2: SGDLS, YYNGEE. CDR3 loop: CASSGTGDSPLHF. DNA of the CDR3: TGTGCCAGCTCCGGGACAGGGGATTCACCCCTCCACTTT.

The CDR3 DNA sequence: TGTGCCAGCAGCGAACTAGCGGGGGAGCAAGAGACCCAGTACTTC. Amino acid sequence: CASSELAGEQETQYF. The chain employs TRBV13 and TRBJ2-5; TRBD2 matches 11 bases. The J segment lost 2 bases and the V segment lost 5 bases, leaving 4 bases of the junction unmatched. From germline, CDR1 is PRHDT and CDR2 FYEKMQ (reference sequence). The CDR3 spans 15 residues.

The V and J genes are TRBV6-5 and TRBJ1-1; unclear D gene. CDR1 is MNHEY, CDR2 SVGAGI, per germline. V gave up 6 bases and J gave up 1 base, with 9 bases separating them. The length of the CDR3 is 13 residues. CDR3 nucleotide sequence: TGTGCCAGCAGCCCAAATAGGAACACTGAAGCTTTCTTT. Encoded protein: CASSPNRNTEAFF.

This chain uses TRBV11-2 with TRBJ2-7; D may be TRBD1 (6 bases). The CDR3 is made up of 13 amino acids. Looked up from germline, CDR1 is SGHAT and CDR2 is FQNNGV. Trimming stripped 1 base from V and 4 bases from J, with 8 bases between. This CDR3 reads CASSLGTAYEQYF. The CDR3 coding sequence is TGTGCCAGCAGCTTAGGGACAGCTTACGAGCAGTACTTC.

This clone was picked up a small number of times. CDR3 in DNA: TGTGCCAGTAGTATCAGCGGTGGCGCAATTCAGCCCCAGCATTTT. It codes for CASSISGGAIQPQHF. This rearrangement joins TRBV19 to TRBJ1-5, with D unclear. Trimming removed 3 bases at V and 6 bases at J, with 15 bases between. CDR3 length: 15 residues. Per the germline V gene, CDR1 is LNHDA and CDR2 is SQIVND (reference sequence).

The V and J genes are TRBV25-1 and TRBJ1-1; D remains ambiguous. Trimming removed 7 bases at V and 0 bases at J, with 9 bases between. CDR1 is MGHDK and CDR2 is SYGVNS in the germline V gene. The length of the CDR3 is 13 residues. CDR3 coding DNA: TGTGCCAGCATGAATGAGATGAACACTGAAGCTTTCTTT. It encodes CASMNEMNTEAFF.

V is TRBV5-4 and J is TRBJ2-1; 7 nucleotides line up with TRBD2. This CDR3 is 14 amino acids long. CDR1 is SGHNT and CDR2 is YYREEE in the germline V gene (reference sequence). The trim removed 4 bases at V and 8 bases at J, leaving 9 bases unmatched. CDR3: CASSTWTSSDEQFF. CDR3 DNA: TGTGCCAGCAGCACGTGGACTAGTTCTGATGAGCAGTTCTTC.

Only a few counts were recorded for this clone. At one of its ends the junction is not consistent with the germline gene, which may arise from a read error. The chain combines TRBV7-9 with TRBJ2-2; D is uncertain. This CDR3 comprises 12 residues. Germline lookup yields CDR1 SEHNR and CDR2 FQNEAQ (reference sequence). This chain's CDR3 is CSSSLVTGELFF. CDR3 sequence (DNA): TGTTCCAGCAGCTTAGTAACCGGGGAGCTGTTTTTT.

The chain is built from TRBV7-6 and TRBJ2-3; no definite D call. The germline CDR1 and CDR2 sequences are SGHVS and FNYEAQ. This CDR3 has 12 residues. Trimming pared 5 bases from V and 1 base from J, leaving 4 bases between. CDR3 nucleotide sequence: TGTGCCAGCAGCCCCGGCACAGATACGCAGTATTTT. Translating it yields CASSPGTDTQYF.

This clone has only a few counts. The chain is built from TRBV18 and TRBJ2-1; possible D gene TRBD1, 6 bases. The CDR3 is made up of 14 amino acids. The V gene lost 2 bases and the J gene lost 7 bases, with 12 bases spanning the gap. The germline gives CDR1 KGHSH, CDR2 LQKENI. The CDR3 region is CASSPIGTGNEQFF. The CDR3, as DNA: TGTGCCAGCTCACCAATCGGAACAGGGAATGAGCAGTTCTTC.

The V and J genes are TRBV7-9 and TRBJ2-3; 8 bases line up with TRBD1. Germline CDR1 and CDR2: SEHNR and FQNEAQ (reference sequence). V lost 1 base, J lost 1 base, and 4 bases stayed unmatched. This CDR3 is 16 amino acids long. CDR3 region: CASSLDSGQGTDTQYF. CDR3 in DNA: TGTGCCAGCAGCTTAGACTCGGGACAGGGCACAGATACGCAGTATTTT. The variable domain in full, with the rest retrieved from reference TRBV7-9 and TRBJ2-3, is DTGVSQNPRHKITKRGQNVTFRCDPISEHNRLYWYRQTLGQGPEFLTYFQNEAQLEKSRLLSDRFSAERPKGSFSTLEIQRTEQGDSAMYLCASSLDSGQGTDTQYFGPGTRLTVL.

This chain uses TRBV20-1 with TRBJ2-7; D gene ambiguous. The V and J ends lost 5 bases and 4 bases respectively, with 9 bases between them. The CDR3 consists of 11 residues. Germline values: CDR1 DFQATT, CDR2 SNEGSKA (reference sequence). The CDR3 nucleotides read TGCAGTGCTTACGGGTCTTACGAGCAGTACTTC. Its protein is CSAYGSYEQYF.

The chain couples TRBV10-3 to TRBJ2-1; 7 bases are shared with TRBD2. Per the germline V gene, CDR1 is ENHRY and CDR2 is SYGVKD. This CDR3 is 12 amino acids long. V gave up 7 bases and J gave up 6 bases; unmatched junction bases: 3. This chain's CDR3 is CAIMGEGNEQFF. CDR3 DNA sequence: TGTGCCATCATGGGGGAGGGCAATGAGCAGTTCTTC.